This record looks at one T cell receptor (beta chain) sequence and its context. Its antigen remains unknown. An end of the junction differs from the germline gene, which may be a read error. The investigators reverse transcribed all of the isolated RNA, so they sequenced expressed TCRB transcripts. Only in-frame clones appear in the TCRdb table, and some are missing; sequencing was by immunoSEQ multiplex PCR. Of roughly 610,000 clones in the sample, around a sixth are singletons; the top ten hold around 0.095%. This entry comes from a study of beta chain features in type 1 diabetes. Findings and limits, study-wide: Using cDNA template may skew counts toward highly expressing activated cells. Moderately but significantly shorter TCRB CDR3s were found in Type 1 diabetes patients in all four CD4+ subsets.

Sorting gave populations that all exceeded 98% purity. The CDR3 length is 15 residues. In germline, CDR1 is SGHRS, CDR2 YFSETQ. The rearrangement uses TRBV5-1 and TRBJ2-2, with TRBD2 matching over 10 bases. The receptor was derived from a man aged 18-30 years in good health. The sample was naive CD4+ T cells from blood. The CDR3 region has the DNA TGCGCCAGCAGTTTGGGACTAGCGTACACCGGGGAGCTGTTTTTT. This encodes CASSLGLAYTGELFF.